The text below deals with one T cell receptor beta chain. Its antigen is unknown. Method: immunoSEQ multiplex PCR; TCRdb's copy keeps in-frame clones and lacks some. The sample lists 150,000 to 200,000 clones, about 88% occurring once. The data belong to a study of cytotoxic CD8 clonotypes in ibrutinib-treated CLL. Looking at the study overall: Samples averaged 255,043 productive templates and 94,082 productive rearrangements. The study, taken as a whole, reports: Clonality showed a rise at ibrutinib response that reversed toward baseline at progression. Different sampling times were used for sustained-remission and progressing patients.

Between the trimmed V and J ends, which lost 5 bases and 0 bases, there was a span of 10 bases. Germline V gene lookup returns CDR1 MNHEY and CDR2 SMNVEV (reference sequence). The CDR3 runs to 15 residues. The TCR originated in a human donor with chronic lymphocytic leukemia. This chain uses TRBV27 with TRBJ1-4; D unclear. The source material was PBMCs, sampled at disease progression, from a patient treated with ibrutinib. The CDR3 coding sequence is TGTGCCAGCAGTCCCCTCTTAGCAACTAATGAAAAACTGTTTTTT. This codes for CASSPLLATNEKLFF. Full variable domain (remainder filled in from reference TRBV27 and TRBJ1-4): EAQVTQNPRYLITVTGKKLTVTCSQNMNHEYMSWYRQDPGLGLRQIYYSMNVEVTDKGDVPEGYKVSRKEKRNFPLILESPSPNQTSLYFCASSPLLATNEKLFFGSGTQLSVL.